This T cell receptor (beta chain) is from a study of radiation and T cells in renal cell carcinoma. Whole-study findings and limits: Top tumor clonotypes rose in blood 2 weeks post-radiation, then contracted. Without pretreatment biopsies, baseline tumor clonotype presence was undetermined.

Method: immunoSEQ multiplex PCR; TCRdb's copy keeps in-frame clones and lacks some. The table records 95,000 to 150,000 clones, about four fifths of them present only once. Concerning this clone: What it binds is not known.

Germline CDR1 KGHSH, CDR2 LQKENI. Trimming removed 1 base at V and 1 base at J, with 7 bases between. The CDR3 runs to 14 residues. Specified time point: baseline pretreatment blood. As to treatment: 15 Gy SBRT to primary tumor, nephrectomy 4 weeks later. Serial blood draws occurred at baseline and 2 and 4 weeks post-SBRT. Sequences were derived from blood, sampled from a patient whose treatment included radiotherapy and nephrectomy. This TCR derives from a woman aged 55-75 years with renal cell carcinoma. This chain joins TRBV18 and TRBJ1-1; D might be TRBD1 (6 bases). This CDR3 reads CASSPRGQNTEAFF. CDR3 nucleotides: TGTGCCAGCTCACCACGGGGACAGAACACTGAAGCTTTCTTT.